This T cell receptor beta chain was observed in a study of shared clonotypes between healthy human individuals. Study-wide findings and caveats: Memory subsets generally showed lower estimated richness than naive subsets.

CD8 cells regarded as naive lacked CD45RO, were positively chosen for CCR7, and omitted terminally differentiated effector memory CD45RA+ cells. Only in-frame clones appear in the TCRdb table, and some are missing; sequencing was by immunoSEQ multiplex PCR. The table shows roughly 2,000,000 clones, with 93% occurring only once. Turning to this clone: Its antigen is undetermined.

The CDR3 sequence is 13 residues long. Germline V lookup: CDR1 SGHVS, CDR2 FNYEAQ. Trimming cost V 10 bases and J 3 bases, with 15 bases left between them. Sequencing was performed on naive CD8+ T cells from PBMCs. This receptor was obtained from a man between 18 and 35 years old in good health. Some clones in this sample may be carry-over from other donors' samples. J is TRBJ1-1 and V is TRBV7-6, with TRBD1 as a possible D gene (6 bases). The CDR3 DNA sequence: TGTGCCATCTACTCGGACAGCGACACTGAAGCTTTCTTT. It encodes CAIYSDSDTEAFF. Using reference TRBV7-6 and TRBJ1-1 for the parts outside the CDR3, the full variable domain is GAGVSQSPRYKVTKRGQDVALRCDPISGHVSLYWYRQALGQGPEFLTYFNYEAQQDKSGLPNDRFSAERPEGSISTLTIQRTEQRDSAMYRCAIYSDSDTEAFFGQGTRLTVV.